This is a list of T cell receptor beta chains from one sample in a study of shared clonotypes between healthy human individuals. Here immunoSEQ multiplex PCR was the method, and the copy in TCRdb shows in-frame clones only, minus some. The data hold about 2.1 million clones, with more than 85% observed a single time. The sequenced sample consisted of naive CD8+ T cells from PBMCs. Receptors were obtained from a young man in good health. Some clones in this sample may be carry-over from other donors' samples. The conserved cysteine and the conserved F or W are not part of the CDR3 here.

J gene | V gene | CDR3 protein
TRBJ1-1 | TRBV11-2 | ASSPYQPNTEAF
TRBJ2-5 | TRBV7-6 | ASSSLTLPTPETQY
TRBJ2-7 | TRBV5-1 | ASSSTRTSYEQY
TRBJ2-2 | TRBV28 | ASSPWGELF
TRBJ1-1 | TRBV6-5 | ASSYGNAWAEAF
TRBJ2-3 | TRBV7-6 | ASRRIADLTDTQY
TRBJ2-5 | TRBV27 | ASSLVRERGETQY
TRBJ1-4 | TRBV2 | ATTSRPIMGEKLF
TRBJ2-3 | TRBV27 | ASSFRQLIGTDTQY
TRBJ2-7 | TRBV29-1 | SVGLAFEQY
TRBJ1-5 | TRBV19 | ASIGTRDSNQPQH
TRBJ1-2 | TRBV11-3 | ASSFKRERTANYGYT
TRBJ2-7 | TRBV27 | ASSLRAQGAYEQY
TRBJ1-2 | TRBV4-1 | ASRDRDFNYGYT
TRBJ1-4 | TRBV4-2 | ASSLETGAQNEKLF
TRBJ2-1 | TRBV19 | ASSPDFYNEQF
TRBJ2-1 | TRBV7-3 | ASSLGLAAYNEQF
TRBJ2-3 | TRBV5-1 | ASSSRSTGVSTDTQY
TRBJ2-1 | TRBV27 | ASSQSSYNEQF
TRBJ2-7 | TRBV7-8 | ASSLEPGPRYEQY
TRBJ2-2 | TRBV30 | AWSRSSSGELF
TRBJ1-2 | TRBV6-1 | ASSGRGFGYGYT
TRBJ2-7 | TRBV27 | ASTSIAGPYEQY
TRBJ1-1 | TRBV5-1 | ATKGATNTEAF
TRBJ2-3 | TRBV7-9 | ASSRRDTTRLD
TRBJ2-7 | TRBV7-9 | ASSLGTGVDEQY
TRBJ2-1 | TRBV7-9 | ASSPGAEQF
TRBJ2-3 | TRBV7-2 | ASSERTDTQY
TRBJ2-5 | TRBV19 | ASSIALFRGQETQY
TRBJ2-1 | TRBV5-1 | ASSPVAANNEQF
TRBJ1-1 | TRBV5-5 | ASSLLGTEAF
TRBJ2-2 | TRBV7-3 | ASSSKTGELF
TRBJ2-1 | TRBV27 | ASSLLGTSAPNEQF
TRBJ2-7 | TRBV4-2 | ASSQDTRALPYEQY
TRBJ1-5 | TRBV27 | ASSLSAEADSNQPQH
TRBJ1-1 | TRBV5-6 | ASSLGSGAF
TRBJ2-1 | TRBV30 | AWRTATASSYNEQF
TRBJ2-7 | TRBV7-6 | ASSHAEGPYEQY
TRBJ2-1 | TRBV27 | ASSYLLAGAPGEQF
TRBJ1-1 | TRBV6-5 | ASSYDAGGNTEAF
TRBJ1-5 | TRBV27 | ASSTTGGRQPQH
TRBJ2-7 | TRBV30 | AWSVHRSLYEQY